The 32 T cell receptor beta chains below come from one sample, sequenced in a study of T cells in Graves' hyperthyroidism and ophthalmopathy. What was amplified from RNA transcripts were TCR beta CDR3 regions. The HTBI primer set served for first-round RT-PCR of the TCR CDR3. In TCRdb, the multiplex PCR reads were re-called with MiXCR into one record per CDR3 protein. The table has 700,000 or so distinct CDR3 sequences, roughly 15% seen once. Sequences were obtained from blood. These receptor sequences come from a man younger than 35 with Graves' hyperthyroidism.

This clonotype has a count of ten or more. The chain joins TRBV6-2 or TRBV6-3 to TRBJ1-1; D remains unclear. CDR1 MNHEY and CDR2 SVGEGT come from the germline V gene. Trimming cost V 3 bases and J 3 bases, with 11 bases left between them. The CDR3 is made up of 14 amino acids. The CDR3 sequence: CASSYNPRYTEAFF. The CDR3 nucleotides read TGTGCCAGCAGTTATAATCCCAGGTACACTGAAGCTTTCTTT.

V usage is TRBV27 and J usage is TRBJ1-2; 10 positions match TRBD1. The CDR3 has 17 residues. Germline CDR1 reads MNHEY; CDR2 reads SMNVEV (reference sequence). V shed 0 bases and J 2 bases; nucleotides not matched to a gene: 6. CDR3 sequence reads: CASSLSGGTGANYGYTF. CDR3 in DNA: TGTGCCAGCAGTTTATCGGGGGGGACAGGGGCCAACTATGGCTACACCTTC.

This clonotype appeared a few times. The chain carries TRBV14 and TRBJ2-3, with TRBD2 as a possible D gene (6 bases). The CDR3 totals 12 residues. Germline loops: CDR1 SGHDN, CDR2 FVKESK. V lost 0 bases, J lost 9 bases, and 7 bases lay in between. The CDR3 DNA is TGTGCCAGCAGCCAAGACGGGAGAACGCAGTATTTT. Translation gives CASSQDGRTQYF.

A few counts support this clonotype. The CDR3 spells CASSPRGSEANEKLFF. In DNA, the CDR3 is TGTGCCAGCAGCCCAAGGGGGAGCGAAGCTAATGAAAAACTGTTTTTT. The chain combines TRBV7-9 with TRBJ1-4; maybe TRBD1 (6 bases). The germline CDR1 and CDR2 sequences are SEHNR and FQNEAQ (reference sequence). The CDR3 covers 16 residues. Trimming pared 5 bases from V and 3 bases from J, leaving 16 bases between. The full variable domain, with the rest looked up from reference TRBV7-9 and TRBJ1-4, is DTGVSQNPRHKITKRGQNVTFRCDPISEHNRLYWYRQTLGQGPEFLTYFQNEAQLEKSRLLSDRFSAERPKGSFSTLEIQRTEQGDSAMYLCASSPRGSEANEKLFFGSGTQLSVL.

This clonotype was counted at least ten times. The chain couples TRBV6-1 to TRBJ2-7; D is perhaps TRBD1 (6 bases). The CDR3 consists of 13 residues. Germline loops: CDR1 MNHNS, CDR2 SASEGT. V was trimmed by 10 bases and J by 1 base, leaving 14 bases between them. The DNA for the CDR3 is TGTGCCATCACAGGGACGCAGTCCTACGAGCAGTACTTC. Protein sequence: CAITGTQSYEQYF.

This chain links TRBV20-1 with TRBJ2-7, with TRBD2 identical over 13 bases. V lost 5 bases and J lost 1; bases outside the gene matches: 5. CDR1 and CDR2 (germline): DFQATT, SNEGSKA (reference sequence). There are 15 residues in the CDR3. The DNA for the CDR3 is TGCAGTGCTTCCTGGACTAGCGGGGGTTCCTACGAGCAGTACTTC. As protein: CSASWTSGGSYEQYF.

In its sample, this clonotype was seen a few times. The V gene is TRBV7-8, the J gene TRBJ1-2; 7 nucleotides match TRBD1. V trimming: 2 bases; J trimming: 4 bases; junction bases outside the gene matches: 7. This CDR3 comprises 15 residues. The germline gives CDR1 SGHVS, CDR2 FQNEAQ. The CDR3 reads CASSLSRAGGYGYTF. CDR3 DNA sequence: TGTGCCAGCAGCTTAAGCCGGGCAGGGGGCTATGGCTACACCTTC.

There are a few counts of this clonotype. As DNA, the CDR3 is TGTGCCACCAGCAGAGACAGGGGGAACTATGGCTACACCTTC. Translation gives CATSRDRGNYGYTF. V is TRBV15 and J is TRBJ1-2; 7 nucleotides match TRBD1. The ends lost 0 bases at V and 2 bases at J; junction bases unmatched: 0. CDR3 size: 14 residues. Germline loops: CDR1 LNHNV, CDR2 YYDKDF (reference sequence). The variable domain in full, with the rest retrieved from reference TRBV15 and TRBJ1-2, is DAMVIQNPRYQVTQFGKPVTLSCSQTLNHNVMYWYQQKSSQAPKLLFHYYDKDFNNEADTPDNFQSRRPNTSFCFLDIRSPGLGDTAMYLCATSRDRGNYGYTFGSGTRLTVV.

The CDR3 sequence is CASRPGRTQAINEKLFF. The CDR3 DNA follows: TGTGCCAGCAGACCGGGACGGACCCAGGCGATTAATGAAAAACTGTTTTTT. The chain uses TRBV27 and TRBJ1-4, with D possibly matching TRBD1 (5 bases). Germline CDR1 is MNHEY and CDR2 is SMNVEV (reference sequence). Trimming removed 6 bases from V and 4 bases from J, with 21 bases in between. The CDR3 is 17 amino acids.

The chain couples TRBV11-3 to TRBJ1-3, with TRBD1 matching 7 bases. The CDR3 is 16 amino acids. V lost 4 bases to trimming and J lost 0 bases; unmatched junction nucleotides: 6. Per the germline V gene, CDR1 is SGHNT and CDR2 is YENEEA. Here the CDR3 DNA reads TGTGCCAGCAGCTCACGTACAGGGGACTCTGGAAACACCATATATTTT. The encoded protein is CASSSRTGDSGNTIYF.

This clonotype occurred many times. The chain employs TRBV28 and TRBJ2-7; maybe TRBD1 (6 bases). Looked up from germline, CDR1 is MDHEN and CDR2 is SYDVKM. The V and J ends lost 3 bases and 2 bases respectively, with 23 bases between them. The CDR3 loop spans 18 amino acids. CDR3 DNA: TGTGCCAGCAGTTTTCTAGGGTTCCGAACGGGACAAGCCTACGAGCAGTACTTC. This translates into CASSFLGFRTGQAYEQYF.

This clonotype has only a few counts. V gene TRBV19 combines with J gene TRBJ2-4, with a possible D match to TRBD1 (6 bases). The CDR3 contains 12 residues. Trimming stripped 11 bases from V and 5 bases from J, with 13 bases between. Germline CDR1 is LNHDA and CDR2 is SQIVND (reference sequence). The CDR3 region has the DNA TGTGCCTCGGGCAGGGGAGAAAACATTCAGTACTTC. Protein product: CASGRGENIQYF.

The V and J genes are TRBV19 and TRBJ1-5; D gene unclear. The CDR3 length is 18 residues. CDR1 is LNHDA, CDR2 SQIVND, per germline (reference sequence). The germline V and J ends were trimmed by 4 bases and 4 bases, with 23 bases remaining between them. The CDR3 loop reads CASSSEEGGPPGNQPQHF. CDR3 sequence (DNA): TGTGCCAGTAGTAGCGAGGAGGGAGGTCCCCCGGGGAATCAGCCCCAGCATTTT. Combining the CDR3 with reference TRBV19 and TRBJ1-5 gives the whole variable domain DGGITQSPKYLFRKEGQNVTLSCEQNLNHDAMYWYRQDPGQGLRLIYYSQIVNDFQKGDIAEGYSVSREKKESFPLTVTSAQKNPTAFYLCASSSEEGGPPGNQPQHFGDGTRLSIL.

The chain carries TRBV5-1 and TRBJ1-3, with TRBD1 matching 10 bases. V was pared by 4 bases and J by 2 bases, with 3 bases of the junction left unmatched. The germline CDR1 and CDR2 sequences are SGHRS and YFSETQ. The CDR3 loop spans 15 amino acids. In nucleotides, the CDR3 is TGCGCCAGCAGCAGGGACAGGGGCGCTGGAAACACCATATATTTT. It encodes CASSRDRGAGNTIYF.

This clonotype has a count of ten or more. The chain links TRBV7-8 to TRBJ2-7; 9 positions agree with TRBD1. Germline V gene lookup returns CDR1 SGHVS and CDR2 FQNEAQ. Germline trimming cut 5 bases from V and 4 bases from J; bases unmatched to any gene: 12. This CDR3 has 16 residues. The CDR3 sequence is CASSPWRGTGLYEQYF. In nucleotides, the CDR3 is TGTGCCAGCAGCCCCTGGCGAGGGACAGGGCTGTACGAGCAGTACTTC.

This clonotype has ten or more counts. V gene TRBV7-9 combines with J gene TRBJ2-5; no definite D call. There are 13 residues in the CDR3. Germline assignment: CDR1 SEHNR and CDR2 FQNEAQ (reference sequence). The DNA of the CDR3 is TGTGCTTACCTTGGACGGCTTTCAGAGACCCAGTACTTC. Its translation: CAYLGRLSETQYF.

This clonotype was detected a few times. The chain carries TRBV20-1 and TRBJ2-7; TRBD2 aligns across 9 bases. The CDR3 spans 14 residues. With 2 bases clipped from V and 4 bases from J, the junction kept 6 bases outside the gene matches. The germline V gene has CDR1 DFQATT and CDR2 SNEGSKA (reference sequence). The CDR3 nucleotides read TGCAGTGCTAGATCGGCTAGCGGGAAGTACGAGCAGTACTTC. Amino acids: CSARSASGKYEQYF.

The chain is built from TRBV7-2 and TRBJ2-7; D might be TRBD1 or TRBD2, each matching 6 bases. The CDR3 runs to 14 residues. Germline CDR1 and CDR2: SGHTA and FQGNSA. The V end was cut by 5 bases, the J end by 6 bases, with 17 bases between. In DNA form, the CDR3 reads TGTGCCAGCAGCCATCGGGTGGGGGGCAGCGAGCAGTACTTC. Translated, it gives CASSHRVGGSEQYF.

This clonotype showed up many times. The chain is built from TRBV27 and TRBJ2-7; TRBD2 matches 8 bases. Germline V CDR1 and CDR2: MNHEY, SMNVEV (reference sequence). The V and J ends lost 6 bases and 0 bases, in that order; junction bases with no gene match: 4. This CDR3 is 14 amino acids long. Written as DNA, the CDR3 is TGTGCCAGCAGGCTGACTAGCGTCTCCTACGAGCAGTACTTC. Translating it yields CASRLTSVSYEQYF.

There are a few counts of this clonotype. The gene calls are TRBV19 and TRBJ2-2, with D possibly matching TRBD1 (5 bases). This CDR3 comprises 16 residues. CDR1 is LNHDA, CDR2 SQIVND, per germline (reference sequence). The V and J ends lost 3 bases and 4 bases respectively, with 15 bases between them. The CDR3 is CASSIMWGSTTGELFF. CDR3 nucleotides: TGTGCCAGTAGTATTATGTGGGGCTCTACCACCGGGGAGCTGTTTTTT.

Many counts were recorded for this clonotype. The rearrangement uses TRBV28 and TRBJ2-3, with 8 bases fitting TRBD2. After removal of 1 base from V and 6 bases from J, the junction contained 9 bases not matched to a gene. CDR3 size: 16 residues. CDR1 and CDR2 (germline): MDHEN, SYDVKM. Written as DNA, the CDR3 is TGTGCCAGCAGTTTATTATCAGCGGGAGATTCGGATACGCAGTATTTT. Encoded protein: CASSLLSAGDSDTQYF. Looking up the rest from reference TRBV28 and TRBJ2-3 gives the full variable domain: DVKVTQSSRYLVKRTGEKVFLECVQDMDHENMFWYRQDPGLGLRLIYFSYDVKMKEKGDIPEGYSVSREKKERFSLILESASTNQTSMYLCASSLLSAGDSDTQYFGPGTRLTVL.

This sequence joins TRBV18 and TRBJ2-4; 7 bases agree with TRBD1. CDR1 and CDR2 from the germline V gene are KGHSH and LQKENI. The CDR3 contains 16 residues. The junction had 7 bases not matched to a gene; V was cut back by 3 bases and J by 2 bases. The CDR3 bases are TGTGCCAGCTCACCCAGGACAGGTTCTTCCAAAAACATTCAGTACTTC. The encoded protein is CASSPRTGSSKNIQYF.

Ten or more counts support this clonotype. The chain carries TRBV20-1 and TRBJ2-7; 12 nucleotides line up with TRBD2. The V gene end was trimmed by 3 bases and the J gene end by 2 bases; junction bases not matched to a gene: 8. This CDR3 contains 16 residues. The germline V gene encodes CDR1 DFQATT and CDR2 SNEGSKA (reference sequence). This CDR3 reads CSARTGTSGSAYEQYF. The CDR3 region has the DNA TGCAGTGCTAGGACGGGGACTAGCGGGTCTGCCTACGAGCAGTACTTC.

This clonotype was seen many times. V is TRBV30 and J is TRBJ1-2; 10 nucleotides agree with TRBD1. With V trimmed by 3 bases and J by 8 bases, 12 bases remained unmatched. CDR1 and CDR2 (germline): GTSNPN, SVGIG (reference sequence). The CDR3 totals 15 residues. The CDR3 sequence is CAWRHLPGQGIGYTF. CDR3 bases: TGTGCCTGGAGGCATTTGCCGGGACAGGGGATCGGCTACACCTTC.

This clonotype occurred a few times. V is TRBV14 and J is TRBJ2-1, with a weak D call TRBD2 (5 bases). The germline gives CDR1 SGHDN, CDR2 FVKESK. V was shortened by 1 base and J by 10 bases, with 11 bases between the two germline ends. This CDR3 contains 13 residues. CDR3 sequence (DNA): TGTGCCAGCAGCCAAGGTGGAGGCCGAGAGCAGTTCTTC. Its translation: CASSQGGGREQFF.

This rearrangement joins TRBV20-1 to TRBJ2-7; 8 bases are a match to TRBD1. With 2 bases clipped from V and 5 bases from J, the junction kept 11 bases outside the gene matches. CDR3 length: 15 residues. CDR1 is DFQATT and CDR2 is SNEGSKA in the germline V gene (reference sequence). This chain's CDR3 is CSARNYRGIVNEQYF. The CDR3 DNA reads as TGCAGTGCTAGAAATTACAGGGGGATAGTCAACGAGCAGTACTTC.

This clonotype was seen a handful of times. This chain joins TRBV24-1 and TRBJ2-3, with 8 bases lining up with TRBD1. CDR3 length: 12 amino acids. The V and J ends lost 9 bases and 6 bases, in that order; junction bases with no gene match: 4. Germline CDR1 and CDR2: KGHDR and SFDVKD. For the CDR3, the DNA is TGTGCCACCCAGGGGGCTGGGGATACGCAGTATTTT. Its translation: CATQGAGDTQYF.

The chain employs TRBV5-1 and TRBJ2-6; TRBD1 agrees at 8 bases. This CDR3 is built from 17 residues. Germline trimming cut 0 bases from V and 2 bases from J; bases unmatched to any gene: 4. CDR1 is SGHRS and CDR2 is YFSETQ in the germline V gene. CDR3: CASSLGTGQAGANVLTF. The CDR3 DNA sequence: TGCGCCAGCAGCTTGGGGACAGGGCAGGCTGGGGCCAACGTCCTGACTTTC.

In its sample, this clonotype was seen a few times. DNA of the CDR3: TGTGCCAGCAGTGAGGGATTTGGCGGGCAGTATTTT. It encodes CASSEGFGGQYF. The V call is TRBV27, the J call TRBJ2-3; D might be TRBD2 (5 bases). From germline, CDR1 is MNHEY and CDR2 SMNVEV (reference sequence). V lost 5 bases and J 11 bases, leaving 14 bases between the germline ends. The CDR3 runs 12 residues.

The CDR3 loop reads CASSLGQGAQPQHF. CDR3 DNA sequence: TGTGCCAGCAGCTTGGGACAGGGAGCCCAGCCCCAGCATTTT. The rearrangement links TRBV5-5 to TRBJ1-5; TRBD1 matches 7 bases. The V segment lost 0 bases and the J segment 7 bases; nucleotides outside the gene matches: 4. The length of the CDR3 is 14 residues. The germline V gene encodes CDR1 SGHKS and CDR2 YYEKEE (reference sequence). Together with reference TRBV5-5 and TRBJ1-5, the CDR3 gives the full variable domain: DAGVTQSPTHLIKTRGQQVTLRCSPISGHKSVSWYQQVLGQGPQFIFQYYEKEERGRGNFPDRFSARQFPNYSSELNVNALLLGDSALYLCASSLGQGAQPQHFGDGTRLSIL.

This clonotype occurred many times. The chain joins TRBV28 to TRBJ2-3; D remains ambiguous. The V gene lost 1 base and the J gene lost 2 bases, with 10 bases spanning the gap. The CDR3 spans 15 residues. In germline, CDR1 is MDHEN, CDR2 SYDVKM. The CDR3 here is CASSLLPDDTDTQYF. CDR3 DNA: TGTGCCAGCAGTTTATTACCGGACGACACAGATACGCAGTATTTT.

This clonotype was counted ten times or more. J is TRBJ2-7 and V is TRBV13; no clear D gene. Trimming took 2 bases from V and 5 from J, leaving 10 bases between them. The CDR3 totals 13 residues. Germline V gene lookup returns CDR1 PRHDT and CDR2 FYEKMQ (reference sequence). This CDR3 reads CASSLKGSHEQYF. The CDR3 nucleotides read TGTGCCAGCAGCTTAAAAGGTAGCCACGAGCAGTACTTC.